The entry below gives a single TCR beta chain sequence along with its context. Its specificity is not known. Other autoimmune diseases and infections within the past four weeks excluded donors. This sample was taken from a study of type 1 and type 2 diabetes patients. General study results and limits: Both CD4+ and CD8+ type 2 diabetes repertoires showed significantly higher diversity than type 1.

CDR3 length equals 13 residues. Germline V lookup: CDR1 SGHVS, CDR2 FNYEAQ. Germline trimming cut 7 bases from V and 7 bases from J; bases unmatched to any gene: 5. Amplification started from genomic DNA. Amplification of the beta chain CDR3 used 30 forward and 13 reverse multiplex primers. TCRdb itself ran the multiplex PCR reads through MiXCR, one entry per CDR3 protein. Of 270,000 or so distinct CDR3 sequences listed, 45% to 60% are singletons. Sequencing used peripheral blood mononuclear cells (PBMCs). The chain employs TRBV7-6 and TRBJ2-3; 10 bases map to TRBD1. This sequence originates from a man aged 18 to 35 with type 2 diabetes. The CDR3 here is CASNDRGHNTQYF. The CDR3 DNA reads as TGTGCCAGCAACGACAGGGGGCACAATACGCAGTATTTT.